The 17 T cell receptor beta chains in this list originate from one sample, sequenced in a study of blood T cell repertoires in COVID-19. Generated by immunoSEQ multiplex PCR, the TCRdb table keeps only in-frame clones and is missing some. This table has under 450,000 clones, about nine tenths appearing once. Sequencing was carried out using peripheral blood. The receptor source for this set is a woman between 50 and 59 years old with COVID-19, enrolled during active disease.

V usage is TRBV6-2 or TRBV6-3 and J usage is TRBJ1-5, with 7 bases lining up with TRBD1. The ends lost 4 bases at V and 7 bases at J; junction bases unmatched: 7. This CDR3 is 14 amino acids long. Per the germline V gene, CDR1 is MNHEY and CDR2 is SVGEGT. The CDR3 DNA reads as TGTGCCAGCAGTTTAGTGGACAGGAGCCAGCCCCAGCATTTT. The encoded protein is CASSLVDRSQPQHF.

The J gene is TRBJ2-5, the V gene TRBV20-1; perhaps TRBD2 as D (6 bases). V lost 3 bases, J lost 5 bases, and 13 bases lay in between. Germline CDR1 DFQATT, CDR2 SNEGSKA (reference sequence). The CDR3 has 13 amino acids. The CDR3 sequence: CSASEAGHETQYF. The CDR3 DNA follows: TGCAGTGCTAGTGAAGCGGGTCACGAGACCCAGTACTTC.

The V gene is TRBV5-1, the J gene TRBJ2-3; the D gene is possibly TRBD1 (6 bases). V dropped 0 bases and J dropped 0 bases, with 8 bases sitting between them. Germline loops: CDR1 SGHRS, CDR2 YFSETQ. This CDR3 is built from 15 residues. The CDR3 sequence is CASSLDRASTDTQYF. CDR3 sequence (DNA): TGCGCCAGCAGCTTGGACAGGGCTAGCACAGATACGCAGTATTTT.

This clone was seen a single time. The chain links TRBV12-3 or TRBV12-4 to TRBJ1-1; TRBD1 matches 9 bases. The junction had 5 bases not matched to a gene; V was cut back by 8 bases and J by 4 bases. There are 13 residues in the CDR3. The CDR3: CASRGQGPTEAFF. Here the CDR3 DNA reads TGTGCCAGCCGTGGACAGGGGCCCACTGAAGCTTTCTTT.

The chain joins TRBV6-1 to TRBJ2-1; tentatively, D is TRBD1 (5 bases). This CDR3 comprises 14 residues. The V end lost 3 bases, the J end lost 4 bases, and 10 bases lay between the germline ends. Germline V lookup: CDR1 MNHNS, CDR2 SASEGT. CDR3 bases: TGTGCCAGCAGTGAGCAGACAGCTTACAATGAGCAGTTCTTC. This encodes CASSEQTAYNEQFF.

This sequence joins TRBV3-1 (or the pseudogene TRBV3-2) and TRBJ1-4, with D maybe TRBD1 (6 bases). The ends were cut back, 4 bases at V and 6 bases at J, with 12 bases in the middle. This CDR3 is 14 amino acids long. Germline V gene lookup returns CDR1 LGHDT and CDR2 YNNKEL (reference sequence). For the CDR3, the DNA is TGTGCCAGCAGCCGGGGGCTCCGGGATGAAAAACTGTTTTTT. Its translation: CASSRGLRDEKLFF.

The V call is TRBV20-1, the J call TRBJ1-1; D uncertain. Trimming took 4 bases from V and 4 from J, leaving 13 bases between them. The CDR3 has 13 amino acids. Germline CDR1 is DFQATT and CDR2 is SNEGSKA (reference sequence). CDR3 bases: TGCAGTGCTAATGAACCAGCGGGCACTGAAGCTTTCTTT. It specifies CSANEPAGTEAFF.

This chain uses TRBV6-1 with TRBJ1-1, with D possibly TRBD1 on 6 matching bases. The CDR3 loop spans 14 amino acids. V lost 10 bases and J 5 bases, leaving 20 bases between the germline ends. CDR1 is MNHNS, CDR2 SASEGT, per germline. CDR3 region: CATQQGPERTEAFF. CDR3 coding DNA: TGTGCCACCCAACAGGGCCCGGAGAGGACTGAAGCTTTCTTT.

This clone has only one observation. DNA of the CDR3: TGTGCCAGTACCATACAGGGTTCGAACACTGAAGCTTTCTTT. Translation: CASTIQGSNTEAFF. The V gene is TRBV19, the J gene TRBJ1-1; tentatively, D is TRBD1 (6 bases). The V gene's germline CDR1 is LNHDA and CDR2 SQIVND (reference sequence). V dropped 7 bases and J dropped 1 base, with 13 bases sitting between them. The CDR3 spans 14 residues.

This chain uses TRBV5-1 with TRBJ1-6; D unresolved. This CDR3 is 17 amino acids long. Trimming removed 4 bases from V and 7 bases from J, with 21 bases in between. Germline loops: CDR1 SGHRS, CDR2 YFSETQ. The CDR3 loop is CASSPAGDRPKNSPLHF. CDR3 sequence (DNA): TGCGCCAGCAGCCCGGCCGGGGATAGACCCAAAAATTCACCCCTCCACTTT. Using reference TRBV5-1 and TRBJ1-6 for the parts outside the CDR3, the full variable domain is KAGVTQTPRYLIKTRGQQVTLSCSPISGHRSVSWYQQTPGQGLQFLFEYFSETQRNKGNFPGRFSGRQFSNSRSEMNVSTLELGDSALYLCASSPAGDRPKNSPLHFGNGTRLTVT.

The gene calls are TRBV30 and TRBJ2-7; 9 bases are a match to TRBD1. V trimming: 3 bases; J trimming: 12 bases; junction bases outside the gene matches: 9. The CDR3 length is 12 residues. Germline CDR1 and CDR2: GTSNPN and SVGIG (reference sequence). CDR3 region: CAWSKQGARMYF. The CDR3 DNA sequence: TGTGCCTGGAGCAAACAGGGGGCGAGGATGTACTTC.

The chain employs TRBV6-2 or TRBV6-3 and TRBJ2-7, with TRBD1 as a possible D gene (6 bases). Germline lookup yields CDR1 MNHEY and CDR2 SVGEGT. V was pared by 4 bases and J by 5 bases, with 15 bases between. The CDR3 consists of 14 residues. Here the CDR3 reads CASSSGRTGNEQYF. The CDR3 coding sequence is TGTGCCAGCAGTTCGGGTCGAACAGGGAACGAGCAGTACTTC.

This clone was seen a single time. The rearrangement uses TRBV24-1 and TRBJ1-1; D call uncertain. V dropped 0 bases and J dropped 1 base, with 11 bases sitting between them. CDR1 KGHDR and CDR2 SFDVKD come from the germline V gene. The CDR3 has 16 amino acids. CDR3 sequence (DNA): TGTGCCACCAGTGATTTGTGTGTTCCGGGGAACACTGAAGCTTTCTTT. Translated: CATSDLCVPGNTEAFF.

The chain is built from TRBV7-9 and TRBJ1-5; no reliable D call. Trimming pared 1 base from V and 4 bases from J, leaving 11 bases between. This CDR3 spans 15 amino acids. Germline V gene lookup returns CDR1 SEHNR and CDR2 FQNEAQ (reference sequence). CDR3 region: CASSLGGSRNQPQHF. The DNA for the CDR3 is TGTGCCAGCAGCTTAGGAGGCAGCCGAAATCAGCCCCAGCATTTT.

The chain couples TRBV13 to TRBJ1-1; D call uncertain. CDR3 length equals 12 residues. The germline CDR1 and CDR2 sequences are PRHDT and FYEKMQ (reference sequence). Trimming took 5 bases from V and 1 from J, leaving 5 bases between them. The CDR3 region is CASSLANTEAFF. CDR3 in DNA: TGTGCCAGCAGCCTGGCGAACACTGAAGCTTTCTTT.

The chain carries TRBV15 and TRBJ1-1; D is perhaps TRBD1 (5 bases). Germline V gene lookup returns CDR1 LNHNV and CDR2 YYDKDF (reference sequence). Trimming took 2 bases from V and 2 from J, leaving 9 bases between them. The CDR3 covers 14 residues. CDR3 DNA sequence: TGTGCCACCAGCAGACCCGACAGAAACACTGAAGCTTTCTTT. As protein: CATSRPDRNTEAFF.

The V call is TRBV5-1, the J call TRBJ2-7, with 9 bases matching TRBD2. CDR1 SGHRS and CDR2 YFSETQ come from the germline V gene. J lost 2 bases, V lost 7 bases, and 10 bases had no gene match. The CDR3 is 15 residues long. Here the CDR3 DNA reads TGCGCCAGCCGACCTGCTAGCGGGGAAGCCTACGAGCAGTACTTC. Protein product: CASRPASGEAYEQYF.